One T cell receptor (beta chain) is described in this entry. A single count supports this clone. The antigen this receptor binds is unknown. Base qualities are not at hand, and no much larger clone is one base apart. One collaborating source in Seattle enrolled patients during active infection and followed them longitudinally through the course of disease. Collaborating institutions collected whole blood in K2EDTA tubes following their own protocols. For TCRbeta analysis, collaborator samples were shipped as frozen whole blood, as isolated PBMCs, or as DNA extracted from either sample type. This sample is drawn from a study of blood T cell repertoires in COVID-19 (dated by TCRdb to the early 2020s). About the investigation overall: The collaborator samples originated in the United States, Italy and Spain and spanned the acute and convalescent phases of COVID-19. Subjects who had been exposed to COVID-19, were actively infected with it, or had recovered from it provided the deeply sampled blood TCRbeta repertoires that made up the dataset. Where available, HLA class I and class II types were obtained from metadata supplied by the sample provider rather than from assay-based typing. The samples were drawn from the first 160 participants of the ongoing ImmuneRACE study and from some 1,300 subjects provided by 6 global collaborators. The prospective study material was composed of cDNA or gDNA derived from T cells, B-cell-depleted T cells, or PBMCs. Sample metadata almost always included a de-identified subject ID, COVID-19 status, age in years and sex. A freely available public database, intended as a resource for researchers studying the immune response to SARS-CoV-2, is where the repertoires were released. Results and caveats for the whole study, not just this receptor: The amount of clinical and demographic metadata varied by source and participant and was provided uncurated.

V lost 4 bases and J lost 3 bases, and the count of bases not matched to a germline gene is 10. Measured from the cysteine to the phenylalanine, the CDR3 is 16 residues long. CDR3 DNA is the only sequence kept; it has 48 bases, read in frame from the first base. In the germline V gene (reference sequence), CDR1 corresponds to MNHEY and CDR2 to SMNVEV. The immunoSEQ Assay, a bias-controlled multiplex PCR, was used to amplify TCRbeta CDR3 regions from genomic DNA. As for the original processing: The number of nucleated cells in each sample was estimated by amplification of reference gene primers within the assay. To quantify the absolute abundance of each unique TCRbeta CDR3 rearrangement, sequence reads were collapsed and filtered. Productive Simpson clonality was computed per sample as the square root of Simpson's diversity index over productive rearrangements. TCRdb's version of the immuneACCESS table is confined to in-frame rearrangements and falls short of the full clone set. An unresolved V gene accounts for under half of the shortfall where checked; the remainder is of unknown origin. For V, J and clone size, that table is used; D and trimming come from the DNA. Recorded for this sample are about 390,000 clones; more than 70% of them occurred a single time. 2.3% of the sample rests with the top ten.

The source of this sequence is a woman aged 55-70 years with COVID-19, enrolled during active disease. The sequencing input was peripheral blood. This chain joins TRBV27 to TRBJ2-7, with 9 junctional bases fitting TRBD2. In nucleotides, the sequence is TGTGCCAGCAGTTCCCAAGGGAGGCGGGGGGGCTACGAGCAGTACTTC. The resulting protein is CASSSQGRRGGYEQYF.